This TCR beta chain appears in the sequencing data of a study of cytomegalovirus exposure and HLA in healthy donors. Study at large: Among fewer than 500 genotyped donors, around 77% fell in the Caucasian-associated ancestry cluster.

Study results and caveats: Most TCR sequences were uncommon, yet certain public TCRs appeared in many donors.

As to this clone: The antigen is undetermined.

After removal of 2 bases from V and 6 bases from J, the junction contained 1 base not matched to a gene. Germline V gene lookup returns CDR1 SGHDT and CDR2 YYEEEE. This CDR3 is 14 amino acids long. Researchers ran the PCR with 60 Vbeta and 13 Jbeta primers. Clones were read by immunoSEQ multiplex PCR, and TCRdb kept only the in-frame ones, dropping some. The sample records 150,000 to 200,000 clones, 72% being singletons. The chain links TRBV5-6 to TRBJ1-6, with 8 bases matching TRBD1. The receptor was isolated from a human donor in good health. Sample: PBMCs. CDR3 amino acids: CASSFGQGNSPLHF. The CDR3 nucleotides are TGTGCCAGCAGCTTTGGACAGGGTAATTCACCCCTCCACTTT.